Sequencing of this TCR beta chain was carried out in a study of siplizumab effects on memory and regulatory T cells. Clones were read by immunoSEQ multiplex PCR, and TCRdb kept only the in-frame ones, dropping some. The sample lists fewer than 100,000 clones; 94% were seen once. This CDR3 has 12 amino acids. The germline V and J ends were trimmed by 2 bases and 3 bases, with 8 bases remaining between them. Germline V lookup: CDR1 GTSNPN, CDR2 SVGIG (reference sequence). Overall study results and limits: Among sequences traceable to unstimulated CD4+ memory cells, alloreactive ones were significantly reduced by siplizumab. Unstimulated subset assignment was obtained for only a minor fraction of alloreactive clones. Assignment of a naive or memory phenotype failed for roughly 80-97% of the proliferating CD4+ or CD8+ clones. Naive T cells were seemingly more diverse than memory cells, and major contributions to the alloresponse seemed to be made by them.

Comments on this clone: Its antigen is not identified.

This sequence originates from a human donor in good health. The rearrangement uses TRBV30 and TRBJ2-7, with D possibly TRBD2 on 5 matching bases. The sequencing input was non-Treg CD4+ T cells sorted from blood. The CDR3 DNA follows: TGTGCCTGGAGTACGGGGTTCTACGAGCAGTACTTC. This gives the protein CAWSTGFYEQYF.